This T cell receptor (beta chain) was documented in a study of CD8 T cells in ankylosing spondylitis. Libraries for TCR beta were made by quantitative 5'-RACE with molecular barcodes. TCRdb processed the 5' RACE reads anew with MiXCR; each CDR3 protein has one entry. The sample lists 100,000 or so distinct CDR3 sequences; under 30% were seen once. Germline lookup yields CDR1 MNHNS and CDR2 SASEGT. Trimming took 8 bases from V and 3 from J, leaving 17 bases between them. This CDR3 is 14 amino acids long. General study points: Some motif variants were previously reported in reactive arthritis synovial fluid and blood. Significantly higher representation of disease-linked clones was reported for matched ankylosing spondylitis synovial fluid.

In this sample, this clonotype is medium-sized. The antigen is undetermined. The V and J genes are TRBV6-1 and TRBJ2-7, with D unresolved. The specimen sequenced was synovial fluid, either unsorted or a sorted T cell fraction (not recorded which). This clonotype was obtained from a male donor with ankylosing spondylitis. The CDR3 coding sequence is TGTGCCAGCCGAACGTCTCCAGACCGCTACGAGCAGTACGTC. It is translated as CASRTSPDRYEQYV.